This T cell receptor beta chain is drawn from a study of blood T cell repertoires in COVID-19. Study summary: Researchers got acute and convalescent COVID-19 samples from the United States, Italy and Spain. PBMCs, B-cell-depleted T cells, or T cells provided the cDNA or gDNA that made up the material.

The cohort comprised adults aged roughly 18 to 95 years residing in about 25 US areas. Authors' methods: Quantification of nucleated cells was approximated via reference gene primer amplification. Sequencing used immunoSEQ multiplex PCR; TCRdb keeps in-frame clones, though not all of them. V, J and clone size reflect that table, while D and trimming were determined from the DNA. The sample comprises about 330,000 clones, roughly nine tenths of which are singletons, and around 5.9% rests with the top ten. The sequence came from a woman aged 25 to 39 who had recovered from COVID-19. Sequencing input: PBMCs or T cells enriched from blood (not recorded which).

The CDR3 is CSGPGQGAWTQYF. The CDR3, as DNA: TGCAGCGGCCCCGGGCAGGGGGCATGGACCCAGTACTTC. The chain recombines TRBV29-1 with TRBJ2-5, with TRBD1 matching 8 bases. Trimming took 7 bases from V and 7 from J; bases not matched to a gene: 11. This CDR3 has 13 residues. Germline V CDR1 and CDR2: SQVTM, ANQGSEA. The variable domain in full, completed from reference TRBV29-1 and TRBJ2-5, reads SAVISQKPSRDICQRGTSLTIQCQVDSQVTMMFWYRQQPGQSLTLIATANQGSEATYESGFVIDKFPISRPNLTFSTLTVSNMSPEDSSIYLCSGPGQGAWTQYFGPGTRLLVL.